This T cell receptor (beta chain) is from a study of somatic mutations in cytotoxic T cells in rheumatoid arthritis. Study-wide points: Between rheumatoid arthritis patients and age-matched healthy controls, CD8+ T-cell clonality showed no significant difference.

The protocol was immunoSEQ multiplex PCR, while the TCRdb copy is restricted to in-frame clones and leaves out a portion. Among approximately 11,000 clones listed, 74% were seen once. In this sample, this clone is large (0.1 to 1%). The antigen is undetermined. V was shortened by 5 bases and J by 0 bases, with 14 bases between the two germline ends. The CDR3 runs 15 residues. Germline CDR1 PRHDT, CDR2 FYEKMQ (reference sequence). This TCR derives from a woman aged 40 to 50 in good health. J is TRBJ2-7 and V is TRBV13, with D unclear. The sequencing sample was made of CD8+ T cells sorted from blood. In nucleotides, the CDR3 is TGTGCCAGCAGCCCTCCGCTGGTGTCCTCCTACGAGCAGTACTTC. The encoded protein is CASSPPLVSSYEQYF.